This T cell receptor beta chain was observed in a study of early T cells in non-severe SARS-CoV-2 infection. Study results and limitations: The matching step, a VDJdb search, favored anti-spike CD8 responses and missed private and CD4 specificities.

Each CDR3 protein gets one entry after TCRdb re-called the 5' RACE reads with MiXCR. The sample shows more than 85,000 distinct CDR3 sequences, 13% of them seen only once. In this sample, this clonotype turned up a few times. What it recognizes is unknown. J gave up 4 bases and V 3 bases, and 6 bases lay outside the gene matches. CDR3 length: 16 amino acids. Germline CDR1 and CDR2: SGHVS and FQNEAQ. The TCR originated in an adult who was a healthcare worker with PCR-confirmed SARS-CoV-2 infection or an uninfected control (not recorded which). The chain couples TRBV7-8 to TRBJ2-1, with 10 bases fitting TRBD2. Sequenced input: whole blood. In DNA, the CDR3 is TGTGCCAGCAGCTTTCCAGCGGGAGGGCCTTACAATGAGCAGTTCTTC. Protein: CASSFPAGGPYNEQFF.